The 27 T cell receptor beta chains presented below share a single source sample, sequenced in a study of T-cell memory formation after mild COVID-19. TCRdb reprocessed the 5' RACE reads with MiXCR, giving one entry per CDR3 protein. Here the sample spans about 470,000 distinct CDR3 sequences, approximately 23% being singletons. Sequenced input: PBMCs or a T cell subset sorted from them (not recorded which). The origin of the receptors is an adult woman who had mild COVID-19 (a few samples of this study predate the infection). Cell type and time point are not known.

In this sample, this clonotype turned up a few times. This chain links TRBV5-1 with TRBJ2-3; 8 bases agree with TRBD1. Unmatched junction bases numbered 6, after V lost 4 bases and J lost 5 bases. CDR1 and CDR2 from the germline V gene are SGHRS and YFSETQ. The CDR3 extends over 14 amino acids. The CDR3 loop is CASSPRGREDTQYF. CDR3 sequence (DNA): TGCGCCAGCAGCCCCAGGGGGCGCGAAGATACGCAGTATTTT.

The CDR3 region has the DNA TGCAGCGTTGAAGACAGGGGGCAAACTGAAGCTTTCTTT. Encoded protein: CSVEDRGQTEAFF. The chain joins TRBV29-1 to TRBJ1-1; TRBD1 agrees at 8 bases. CDR1 is SQVTM, CDR2 ANQGSEA, per germline. The CDR3 is 13 amino acids. J gave up 5 bases and V 0 bases, and 2 bases lay outside the gene matches. Variable domain in full (rest from reference TRBV29-1 and TRBJ1-1): SAVISQKPSRDICQRGTSLTIQCQVDSQVTMMFWYRQQPGQSLTLIATANQGSEATYESGFVIDKFPISRPNLTFSTLTVSNMSPEDSSIYLCSVEDRGQTEAFFGQGTRLTVV.

In its sample, this clonotype was seen a few times. The chain recombines TRBV20-1 with TRBJ2-7; D gene ambiguous. CDR1 and CDR2 (germline): DFQATT, SNEGSKA (reference sequence). This CDR3 region has 13 residues. V gave up 0 bases and J gave up 6 bases, with 12 bases separating them. CDR3 bases: TGCAGTGCTAGAGATCAGAGTATGGGCGAGCAGTACTTC. This codes for CSARDQSMGEQYF.

The J gene is TRBJ2-3, the V gene TRBV5-6, with D perhaps matching TRBD2 (6 bases). Germline V lookup: CDR1 SGHDT, CDR2 YYEEEE. The CDR3 totals 15 residues. Trimming cost V 4 bases and J 6 bases, with 18 bases left between them. The CDR3 nucleotides read TGTGCCAGCAGCATGGGAACCGGGAGCCCCGATACGCAGTATTTT. This codes for CASSMGTGSPDTQYF.

The chain is built from TRBV10-3 and TRBJ1-5; TRBD1 might be the D (5 bases). CDR1 ENHRY and CDR2 SYGVKD come from the germline V gene. Trimming took 10 bases from V and 5 from J, leaving 15 bases between them. CDR3 length equals 13 residues. The CDR3 here is CATTSDTDQPQHF. In nucleotides, the CDR3 is TGTGCCACCACGTCGGACACAGATCAGCCCCAGCATTTT.

In this sample, this clonotype turned up a few times. This chain links TRBV5-1 with TRBJ2-1; 15 bases map to TRBD2. Looked up from germline, CDR1 is SGHRS and CDR2 is YFSETQ. This CDR3 has 13 amino acids. Trimming removed 7 bases from V and 10 bases from J; junction bases left unmatched: 3. The CDR3: CASGTSGGLEQFF. DNA for the CDR3: TGCGCCAGCGGGACTAGCGGGGGGTTAGAGCAGTTCTTC.

V and J are TRBV12-3 or TRBV12-4 and TRBJ2-1; 7 bases map to TRBD1. This CDR3 region has 14 residues. V lost 1 base to trimming and J lost 7 bases; unmatched junction nucleotides: 4. CDR3 residues: CASSLETGWNEQFF. DNA for the CDR3: TGTGCCAGCAGTTTAGAGACAGGGTGGAATGAGCAGTTCTTC.

The table lists this clonotype with a few counts. The chain employs TRBV7-8 and TRBJ2-2, with D tentatively TRBD2 (5 bases). CDR1 and CDR2 from the germline V gene are SGHVS and FQNEAQ. The ends were cut back, 5 bases at V and 7 bases at J, with 14 bases in the middle. The CDR3 totals 14 residues. CDR3 sequence (DNA): TGTGCCAGCAGCCCCCGTTTCGGGAACGGGGAGCTGTTTTTT. Residues: CASSPRFGNGELFF.

The chain recombines TRBV7-9 with TRBJ1-1; 7 nucleotides match TRBD1. The germline CDR1 and CDR2 sequences are SEHNR and FQNEAQ (reference sequence). CDR3 length: 22 residues. V trimming: 4 bases; J trimming: 2 bases; junction bases outside the gene matches: 28. The CDR3 spells CASSSDTSGGQIKYSLNTEAFF. The CDR3 nucleotides read TGTGCCAGCAGCTCTGACACGTCTGGGGGACAGATAAAATATTCACTTAACACTGAAGCTTTCTTT.

The chain uses TRBV28 and TRBJ1-6; weak D call: TRBD1 (5 bases). V lost 2 bases to trimming and J lost 2 bases, with 16 bases between them. The CDR3 has 18 residues. Germline-derived CDR1 and CDR2 are MDHEN and SYDVKM. CDR3 DNA sequence: TGTGCCAGCAGTTTAGCTAGGGGAAGAAAAACCTATAATTCACCCCTCCACTTT. Translated: CASSLARGRKTYNSPLHF.

The chain combines TRBV7-9 with TRBJ2-1; TRBD2 matches 8 bases. Losses at the gene ends were 10 bases for V and 7 bases for J; bases not matched to a gene: 15. There are 15 residues in the CDR3. CDR1 and CDR2 (germline): SEHNR, FQNEAQ (reference sequence). The CDR3 nucleotides are TGTGCCACCGGTGTGCGGGGGGCCTATCGAAATGAGCAGTTCTTC. Translation: CATGVRGAYRNEQFF.

This clonotype was counted a few times. This chain uses TRBV29-1 with TRBJ1-1; D possibly corresponds to TRBD1 (5 bases). Trimming took 5 bases from V and 0 from J, leaving 16 bases between them. Germline V gene sequence: CDR1 SQVTM, CDR2 ANQGSEA. The CDR3 has 15 residues. CDR3 loop: CSVQFGGLVNTEAFF. In nucleotides, the CDR3 is TGCAGCGTTCAATTTGGGGGACTCGTGAACACTGAAGCTTTCTTT. Based on the CDR3 plus reference TRBV29-1 and TRBJ1-1, the full variable domain is SAVISQKPSRDICQRGTSLTIQCQVDSQVTMMFWYRQQPGQSLTLIATANQGSEATYESGFVIDKFPISRPNLTFSTLTVSNMSPEDSSIYLCSVQFGGLVNTEAFFGQGTRLTVV.

The rearrangement links TRBV5-1 to TRBJ2-1, with 10 positions matching TRBD2. CDR3 length equals 15 residues. J was trimmed by 5 bases and V by 4 bases; bases with no gene match: 6. Germline V gene data show CDR1 as SGHRS and CDR2 as YFSETQ. The CDR3 sequence: CASSRLAGGNNEQFF. Written as DNA, the CDR3 is TGCGCCAGCAGCCGATTAGCGGGGGGTAACAATGAGCAGTTCTTC.

V usage is TRBV12-3 or TRBV12-4 and J usage is TRBJ2-1; 9 nucleotides line up with TRBD2. The length of the CDR3 is 15 residues. Unmatched junction bases numbered 7, after V lost 6 bases and J lost 4 bases. Here the CDR3 reads CASSSLLAGYNEQFF. The CDR3 DNA follows: TGTGCCAGCAGCTCTCTCCTAGCGGGATACAATGAGCAGTTCTTC.

A few counts support this clonotype. V and J are TRBV7-9 and TRBJ1-3; D is unresolved. The V end was cut by 8 bases, the J end by 3 bases, with 11 bases between. The CDR3 covers 13 residues. The germline gives CDR1 SEHNR, CDR2 FQNEAQ (reference sequence). CDR3 residues: CASDDHLGNTIYF. The CDR3 DNA sequence: TGTGCCAGCGACGACCACCTTGGAAACACCATATATTTT.

As DNA, the CDR3 is TGTGCCAGCAGTCCCCGGGTGGAATTTGGAAACACCATATATTTT. Translated: CASSPRVEFGNTIYF. V and J are TRBV12-3 or TRBV12-4 and TRBJ1-3; D remains unclear. CDR3 length: 15 amino acids. Trimming took 5 bases from V and 3 from J, leaving 14 bases between them.

The V gene is TRBV6-5, the J gene TRBJ2-1, with 8 bases aligning to TRBD1. This CDR3 has 17 amino acids. V was clipped by 0 bases and J by 9 bases; unmatched bases: 13. Germline loops: CDR1 MNHEY, CDR2 SVGAGI. CDR3 sequence (DNA): TGTGCCAGCAGTTACTCGTTGCCGGGACAGGACCCCGGTGAGCAGTTCTTC. It specifies CASSYSLPGQDPGEQFF.

The chain joins TRBV12-3 or TRBV12-4 to TRBJ1-1; possible D gene TRBD1, 5 bases. With 7 bases removed from V and 2 bases from J, the gap between germline ends came to 11 bases. The CDR3 is 13 residues long. Written as DNA, the CDR3 is TGTGCCAGCAAGGGGAGTTCTAACACTGAAGCTTTCTTT. Amino acid sequence: CASKGSSNTEAFF.

The chain carries TRBV2 and TRBJ2-5, with no clear D. CDR3 length equals 15 residues. Trimming took 1 base from V and 1 from J, leaving 10 bases between them. Germline loops: CDR1 SNHLY, CDR2 FYNNEI. CDR3 coding DNA: TGTGCCAGCAGTGAAGGTGCGGTCGTCCAAGAGACCCAGTACTTC. Its translation: CASSEGAVVQETQYF.

In this sample, this clonotype turned up a few times. The rearrangement uses TRBV12-3 or TRBV12-4 and TRBJ2-7; 8 bases agree with TRBD2. After removal of 2 bases from V and 0 bases from J, the junction contained 6 bases not matched to a gene. The CDR3 totals 16 residues. The CDR3 region is CASSLRAGGRSYEQYF. The CDR3, as DNA: TGTGCCAGCAGTTTAAGGGCGGGAGGTCGCTCCTACGAGCAGTACTTC.

The gene calls are TRBV6-5 and TRBJ1-2; D is unclear. Looked up from germline, CDR1 is MNHEY and CDR2 is SVGAGI. Trimming shortened V by 5 bases and J by 4 bases, and 23 bases separated the two germline ends. This CDR3 comprises 17 residues. The CDR3 DNA follows: TGTGCCAGCAGTCCCTACATTCTGACGGGCTCGGCCTATGGCTACACCTTC. The encoded protein is CASSPYILTGSAYGYTF.

Ten or more counts support this clonotype. This chain links TRBV4-1 with TRBJ1-5, with 7 bases lining up with TRBD1. The CDR3 has 17 residues. The trim removed 1 base at V and 3 bases at J, leaving 9 bases unmatched. Germline V gives CDR1 MGHRA, CDR2 YSYEKL. The CDR3 nucleotides are TGCGCCAGCAGCCAAGCTCCTTACAGGGGAGTCAATCAGCCCCAGCATTTT. This encodes CASSQAPYRGVNQPQHF.

V gene TRBV7-8 combines with J gene TRBJ1-1, with 11 nucleotides matching TRBD1. V was clipped by 5 bases and J by 10 bases; unmatched bases: 9. CDR1 is SGHVS, CDR2 FQNEAQ, per germline. This CDR3 is built from 14 residues. Here the CDR3 reads CASSVGQGGGTAFF. The CDR3 DNA is TGTGCCAGCAGCGTGGGACAGGGGGGCGGTACAGCTTTCTTT.

The chain combines TRBV18 with TRBJ1-1; TRBD1 might be the D (5 bases). This CDR3 spans 16 amino acids. Between the trimmed V and J ends, which lost 3 bases and 3 bases, there was a span of 17 bases. Germline CDR1 is KGHSH and CDR2 is LQKENI. The CDR3 spells CASSPRSQIGDTEAFF. The CDR3, as DNA: TGTGCCAGCTCACCTCGATCACAGATAGGGGACACTGAAGCTTTCTTT.

This clonotype occurred a few times. The chain carries TRBV12-3 or TRBV12-4 and TRBJ1-2; D is possibly TRBD1 (6 bases). This CDR3 comprises 14 residues. V lost 7 bases and J 0 bases, leaving 12 bases between the germline ends. The chain's CDR3 is CASTRTVTNYGYTF. For the CDR3, the DNA is TGTGCCAGCACCCGGACAGTGACTAACTATGGCTACACCTTC.

This clonotype has more than one count but fewer than ten. The V call is TRBV4-3, the J call TRBJ2-7; 11 nucleotides agree with TRBD1. Germline V gives CDR1 LGHNA, CDR2 YSLEER. This CDR3 is built from 15 residues. After removal of 3 bases from V and 4 bases from J, the junction contained 5 bases not matched to a gene. The CDR3: CASSHGQGASYEQYF. CDR3 DNA: TGCGCCAGCAGCCACGGACAGGGGGCTTCTTACGAGCAGTACTTC.

The chain employs TRBV6-2 or TRBV6-3 and TRBJ2-1; weak D call: TRBD2 (6 bases). CDR3 size: 19 residues. V lost 2 bases, J lost 4 bases, and 24 bases lay in between. Germline V gives CDR1 MNHEY, CDR2 SVGEGT. For the CDR3, the DNA is TGTGCCAGCAGTTACGGGGCTTGGAAGACGGGAGCGTTGTACAATGAGCAGTTCTTC. Translated, it gives CASSYGAWKTGALYNEQFF.